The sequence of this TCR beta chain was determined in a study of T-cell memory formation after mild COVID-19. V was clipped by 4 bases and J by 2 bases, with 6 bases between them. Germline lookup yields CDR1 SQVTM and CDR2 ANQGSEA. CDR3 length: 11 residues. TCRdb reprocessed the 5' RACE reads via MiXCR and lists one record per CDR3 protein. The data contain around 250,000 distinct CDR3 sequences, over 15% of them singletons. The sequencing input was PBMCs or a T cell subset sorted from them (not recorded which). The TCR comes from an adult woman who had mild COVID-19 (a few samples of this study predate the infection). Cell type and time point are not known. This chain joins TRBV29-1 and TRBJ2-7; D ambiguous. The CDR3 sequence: CSVARTYEQYF. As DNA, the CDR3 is TGCAGCGTTGCCAGGACCTACGAGCAGTACTTC.